This T cell receptor (beta chain) was sequenced for a study of blood T cell repertoires in COVID-19. Germline loops: CDR1 GTSNPN, CDR2 SVGIG (reference sequence). The CDR3 sequence is 15 residues long. V gave up 0 bases and J gave up 7 bases; unmatched junction bases: 9. Participant-reported clinical history was the basis for cohort assignment. Per the authors' pipeline: How many nucleated cells were present was estimated from reference gene primer amplification. Profiled with immunoSEQ multiplex PCR; TCRdb holds only in-frame clones, not every one. The V and J calls and the clone size are those of that table, but D and trimming were determined from the DNA. The sample records about 200,000 clones, roughly nine tenths being singletons.

The TCR was taken from a woman in her 30s with acute COVID-19. Material for sequencing was PBMCs or T cells enriched from blood (not recorded which). The J gene is TRBJ1-2, the V gene TRBV30; TRBD1 matches 9 bases. The CDR3 DNA sequence: TGTGCCTGGAGTGTACAGGGGGCTAGTTCTAGTGGCTACACCTTC. Encoded protein: CAWSVQGASSSGYTF.